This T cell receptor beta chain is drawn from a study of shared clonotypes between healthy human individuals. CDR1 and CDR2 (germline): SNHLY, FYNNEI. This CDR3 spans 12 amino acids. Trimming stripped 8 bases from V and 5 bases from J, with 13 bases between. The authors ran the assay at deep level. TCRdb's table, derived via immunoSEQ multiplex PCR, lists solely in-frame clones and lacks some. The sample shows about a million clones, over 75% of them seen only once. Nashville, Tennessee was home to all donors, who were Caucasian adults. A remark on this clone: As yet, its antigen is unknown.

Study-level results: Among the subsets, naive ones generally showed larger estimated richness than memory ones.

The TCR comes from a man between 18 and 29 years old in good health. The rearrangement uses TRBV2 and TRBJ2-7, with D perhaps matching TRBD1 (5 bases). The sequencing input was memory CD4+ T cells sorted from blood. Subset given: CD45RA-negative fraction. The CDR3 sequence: CASGAGLDEQYF. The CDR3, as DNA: TGTGCCAGCGGGGCAGGGTTGGACGAGCAGTACTTC.